This T cell receptor (beta chain) was identified in a study of cytomegalovirus exposure and HLA in healthy donors. Findings and caveats of the study: A further, later analysis showed that HLA-associated TCR beta chains (compared with equally common others) were more clonally expanded. Among TCR sequences, most were rare, though some public TCRs appeared in many donors. Upon later analysis, TCR association rates were observed to vary by HLA locus, being highest for DRB1 and lowest for HLA-C. Through in vitro validation, three CMV-associated chains were shown to be specific for CMV antigens.

The count of this clone is one. Its antigen is not known. With 60 Vbeta and 13 Jbeta primers, the PCR was carried out. Sequenced by immunoSEQ multiplex PCR; TCRdb stores in-frame clones only, minus some. This repertoire shows approximately 210,000 clones, roughly 80% found once; its top ten account for nearly 0.4%. Germline CDR1 is SGHRS and CDR2 is YFSETQ. V was trimmed by 0 bases and J by 11 bases, leaving 15 bases between them. The CDR3 runs to 15 residues. The chain couples TRBV5-1 to TRBJ1-6, with D possibly matching TRBD1 (6 bases). Sequenced input: PBMCs. The clonotype comes from a male donor in good health and CMV-seropositive. The CDR3, as DNA: TGCGCCAGCAGCTTGGCGGATACGGGGGGCGCACCCCTCCACTTT. This codes for CASSLADTGGAPLHF.